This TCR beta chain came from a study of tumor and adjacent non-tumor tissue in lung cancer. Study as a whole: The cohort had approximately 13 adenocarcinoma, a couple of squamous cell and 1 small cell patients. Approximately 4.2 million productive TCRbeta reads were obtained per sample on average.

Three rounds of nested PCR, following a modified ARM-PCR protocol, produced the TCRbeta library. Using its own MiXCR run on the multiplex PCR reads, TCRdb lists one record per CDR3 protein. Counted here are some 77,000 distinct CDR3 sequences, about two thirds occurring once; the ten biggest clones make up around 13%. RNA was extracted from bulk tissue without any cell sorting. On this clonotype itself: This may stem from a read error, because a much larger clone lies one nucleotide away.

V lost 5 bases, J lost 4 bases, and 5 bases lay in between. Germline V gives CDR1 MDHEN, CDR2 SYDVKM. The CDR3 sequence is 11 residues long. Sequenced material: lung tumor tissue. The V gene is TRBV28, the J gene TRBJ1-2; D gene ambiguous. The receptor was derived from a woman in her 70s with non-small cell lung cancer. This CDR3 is CASSLPYGYTF. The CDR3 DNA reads TGTGCCAGCAGTCTCCCCTATGGCTACACCTTC.